The source of this TCR beta chain is a study of T cell repertoires in cytomegalovirus infection. Study results and limitations: HLA-C-restricted, CMV-specific TCR beta clonotypes were dominant ex vivo.

There are 17 residues in the CDR3. Trimming took 6 bases from V and 9 from J, leaving 27 bases between them. CDR1 MNHNY and CDR2 SVGAGI come from the germline V gene (reference sequence). Worth noting for this clonotype: The antigen remains unidentified.

TCRdb redid the calling of the reads with MiXCR, one entry per CDR3 protein. The sample yields approximately 470,000 distinct CDR3 sequences, approximately 42% seen once. The chain couples TRBV6-6 to TRBJ2-1; D could derive from TRBD1 or TRBD2 (5 bases each). Material: cultured PBMCs, obtained from culture after CMV antigen stimulation. This TCR came from a human donor in good health (CMV status not recorded). Some clones in this sample may be carry-over from other donors' samples. CDR3 nucleotide sequence: TGTGCCAGCAGATCAACTACCGGGACCGATTCCCCCCTTGAGCAGTTCTTC. Amino acid sequence: CASRSTTGTDSPLEQFF.